These 3 T cell receptor gamma chains share one sample of origin, sequenced in a study of Vδ1+ human thymocytes. Their antigens are not known. Regarding the study as a whole: Thymic TRG and TRD repertoires appeared highly polyclonal, with Gaussian CDR3 length distributions.

The template was reverse-transcribed extracted RNA. The CDR3 regions were amplified by multiplex PCR from V-gene primers to a constant-region primer. TCRdb redid clone calling on the multiplex PCR reads using CATT. The sample consists of tens of thousands of gamma-chain clones, 20% of them appearing once. The specimen was Vdelta1+ gamma-delta thymocytes from the thymus. Documented subset: FACS-sorted CD3+ TCRalphabeta- TCRVdelta1+ TCRVdelta2- thymocytes. All receptors derive from a boy younger than two who had congenital heart surgery.

This clone is classed as medium-sized. Different DNA sequences within this sample yield the same CDR3. The chain has TRGV9 and TRGJ1 or TRGJ2. V was pared by 0 bases and J by 0 bases, with 2 bases of the junction left unmatched. The CDR3 is 14 residues long. Germline loops: CDR1 GITISATS, CDR2 ISYDGTV (reference sequence). This CDR3 reads CALWEVQNYYKKLF. The CDR3 DNA reads as TGTGCCTTGTGGGAGGTGCAGAATTATTATAAGAAACTCTTT.

The V and J genes are TRGV5 and TRGJ1 or TRGJ2. CDR3 length: 15 residues. Unmatched junction bases numbered 6, after V lost 1 base and J lost 0 bases. Germline lookup yields CDR1 VINAFY and CDR2 YDVSNSKD. The CDR3 sequence: CATWDRLVNYYKKLF. The CDR3 DNA reads as TGTGCCACCTGGGACAGACTAGTGAATTATTATAAGAAACTCTTT.

This clone came up a few times. Other DNA sequences in this sample translate to the same CDR3. The chain has TRGV9 and TRGJ1 or TRGJ2. Losses at the gene ends were 4 bases for V and 4 bases for J; bases not matched to a gene: 7. From germline, CDR1 is GITISATS and CDR2 ISYDGTV (reference sequence). This CDR3 is 13 amino acids long. The CDR3 DNA follows: TGTGCCTTGTGGGAAGAAGGCTATTATAAGAAACTCTTT. It specifies CALWEEGYYKKLF.